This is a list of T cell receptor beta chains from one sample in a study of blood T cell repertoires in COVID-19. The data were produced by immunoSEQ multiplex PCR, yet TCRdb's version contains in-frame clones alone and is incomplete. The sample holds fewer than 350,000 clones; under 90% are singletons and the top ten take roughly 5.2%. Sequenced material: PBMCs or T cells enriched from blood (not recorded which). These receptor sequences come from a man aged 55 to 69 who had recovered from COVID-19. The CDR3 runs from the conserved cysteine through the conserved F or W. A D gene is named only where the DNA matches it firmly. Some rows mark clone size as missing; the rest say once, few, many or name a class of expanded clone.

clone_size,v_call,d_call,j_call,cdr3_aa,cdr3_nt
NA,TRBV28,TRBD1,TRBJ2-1,CASSRRDREYNEQFF,TGTGCCAGCAGTCGGCGGGACAGGGAGTACAATGAGCAGTTCTTC
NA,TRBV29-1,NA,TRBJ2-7,CSVEDRSRYEQYF,TGCAGCGTTGAAGATCGGAGTCGGTACGAGCAGTACTTC
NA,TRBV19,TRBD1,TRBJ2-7,CASSIRGLGQGSYEQYF,TGTGCCAGTAGTATTCGCGGGTTGGGACAGGGCTCTTACGAGCAGTACTTC
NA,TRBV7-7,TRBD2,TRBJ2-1,CASSPGLAGGNEQFF,TGTGCTAGCAGCCCAGGACTAGCGGGAGGCAATGAGCAGTTCTTC
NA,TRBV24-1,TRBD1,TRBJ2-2,CATSDPGTGVAGELFF,TGTGCCACCAGTGACCCCGGTACAGGGGTGGCCGGGGAGCTGTTTTTT
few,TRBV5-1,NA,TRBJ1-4,CASTRSTGDNEKLFF,TGCGCCAGCACGAGATCTACAGGTGATAATGAAAAACTGTTTTTT
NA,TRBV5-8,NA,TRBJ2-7,CASSLRGRTYEQYF,TGTGCCAGCAGCTTGAGGGGGAGAACCTACGAGCAGTACTTC
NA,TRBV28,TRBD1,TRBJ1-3,CASSSTDRVYSGNTIYF,TGTGCCAGCAGTTCAACCGACAGGGTCTATTCTGGAAACACCATATATTTT
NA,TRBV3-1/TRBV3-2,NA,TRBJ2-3,CASSPWLTDTQYF,TGTGCCAGCAGCCCCTGGCTCACAGATACGCAGTATTTT
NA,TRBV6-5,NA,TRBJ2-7,CASSYTYREPYEQYF,TGTGCCAGCAGTTACACCTACAGGGAACCCTACGAGCAGTACTTC
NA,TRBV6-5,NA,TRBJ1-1,CASSSGAKSQTEAFF,TGTGCCAGCAGTTCAGGGGCCAAAAGCCAAACTGAAGCTTTCTTT
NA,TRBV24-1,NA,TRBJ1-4,CATTGNRGEKLFF,TGTGCCACCACAGGGAATCGAGGTGAAAAACTGTTTTTT
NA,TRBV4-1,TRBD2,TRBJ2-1,CASSQPSGGYNEQFF,TGCGCCAGCAGCCAACCTAGCGGGGGGTACAATGAGCAGTTCTTC